The table lists the clone carrying this T cell receptor (beta chain) with a count of one. Here immunoSEQ multiplex PCR was the method, and the copy in TCRdb shows in-frame clones only, minus some. The sample shows some 140,000 clones, 86% of them seen only once. The record originates from a study of cytomegalovirus exposure and HLA in healthy donors. The germline gives CDR1 MNHEY, CDR2 SMNVEV (reference sequence). Trimming removed 2 bases at V and 3 bases at J, with 8 bases between. This CDR3 is built from 13 residues. The chain couples TRBV27 to TRBJ2-7, with unresolved D. The sequence derives from a man between 18 and 35 years old in good health and CMV-seronegative. What was sequenced was PBMCs. CDR3: CASSLTVDYEQYF. CDR3 coding DNA: TGTGCCAGCAGTTTAACCGTAGACTACGAGCAGTACTTC.